This paragraph covers one T cell receptor (beta chain) sequence. Its specificity is not known. Treatment described: about 20 received Ad26.COV2.S at low or high dose, single or two shots; several received placebo; per-sample allocation not given. After the first vaccine or placebo injection, samples were drawn on day 63. These data belong to a study of Ad26.COV2.S vaccination and SARS-CoV-2 variants. Using immunoSEQ multiplex PCR, the repertoire was profiled, and TCRdb retains in-frame clones only, with some absent. Here the sample spans 350,000 to 550,000 clones, 80% to 90% being singletons. Regarding the study as a whole: Vaccinees and placebo recipients showed similar non-spike TCR breadth.

The CDR3 totals 15 residues. Germline V gene lookup returns CDR1 LGHDT and CDR2 YNNKEL (reference sequence). Trimming took 4 bases from V and 6 from J; bases not matched to a gene: 5. The source of this sequence is a person between 18 and 59 years old who received the Ad26.COV2.S COVID-19 vaccine or a placebo. The sequencing here drew on peripheral blood, taken in a trial of Ad26.COV2.S vaccine versus placebo. The chain links TRBV3-1 (or the pseudogene TRBV3-2) to TRBJ1-5; 11 nucleotides match TRBD1. In nucleotides, the CDR3 is TGTGCCAGCAGCCCCGGGACAGGGGGTTTTCAGCCCCAGCATTTT. Translating it yields CASSPGTGGFQPQHF.